The T cell receptor (beta chain) described here comes from a study of blood T cell repertoires in COVID-19. The method was immunoSEQ multiplex PCR; TCRdb's version includes in-frame clones alone and lacks a portion of them. The table shows roughly 250,000 clones, with 83% occurring only once. The ends were cut back, 3 bases at V and 7 bases at J, with 15 bases in the middle. Germline V gives CDR1 MRHNA, CDR2 SNTAGT. The CDR3 consists of 14 residues. Sequences were obtained from peripheral blood. The J gene is TRBJ1-2, the V gene TRBV6-4; weak D call: TRBD1 (5 bases). The sequence came from a woman in her 50s with acute or convalescent COVID-19. CDR3 loop: CASSEERGQGGYTF. Written as DNA, the CDR3 is TGTGCCAGCAGTGAGGAAAGGGGCCAGGGTGGCTACACCTTC.